This T cell receptor beta chain was retrieved from a study of cytomegalovirus exposure and HLA in healthy donors. It was with 60 Vbeta and 13 Jbeta primers that the PCR ran. Per the original methods: About 11 million of the about 80 million unique TCR beta chains counted in a later analysis were shared. The repertoire was sequenced with immunoSEQ multiplex PCR; TCRdb's copy has only in-frame clones and lacks some. V, J and clone size are taken as reported in that table, and D and trimming were inferred from the DNA itself. The data contain 80,000 to 100,000 clones, 70% to 75% of them singletons. CDR1 MDHEN and CDR2 SYDVKM come from the germline V gene. The CDR3 totals 13 residues.

The sequenced material came from PBMCs. The TCR sequence derives from a man aged 35-49 years in good health and CMV-seronegative. This rearrangement joins TRBV28 to TRBJ2-2; 7 bases are shared with TRBD2. For the CDR3, the DNA is TGTGTGACATCAGCGGGAAACACCGGGGAGCTGTTTTTT. This gives the protein CVTSAGNTGELFF.